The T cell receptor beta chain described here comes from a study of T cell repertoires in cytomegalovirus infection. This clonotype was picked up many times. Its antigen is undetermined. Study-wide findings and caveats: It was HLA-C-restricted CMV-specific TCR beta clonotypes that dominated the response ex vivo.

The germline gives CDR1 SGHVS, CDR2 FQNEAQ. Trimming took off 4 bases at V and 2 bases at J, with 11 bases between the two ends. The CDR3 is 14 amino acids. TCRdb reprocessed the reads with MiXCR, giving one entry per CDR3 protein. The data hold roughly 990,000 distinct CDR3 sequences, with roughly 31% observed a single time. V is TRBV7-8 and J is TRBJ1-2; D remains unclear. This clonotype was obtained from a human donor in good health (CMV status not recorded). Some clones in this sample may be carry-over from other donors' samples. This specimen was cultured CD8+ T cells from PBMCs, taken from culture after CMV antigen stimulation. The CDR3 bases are TGTGCCAGCAGCTCCAGGACGGGGAACTATGGCTACACCTTC. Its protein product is CASSSRTGNYGYTF. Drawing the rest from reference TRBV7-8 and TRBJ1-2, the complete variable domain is GAGVSQSPRYKVAKRGQDVALRCDPISGHVSLFWYQQALGQGPEFLTYFQNEAQLDKSGLPSDRFFAERPEGSVSTLKIQRTQQEDSAVYLCASSSRTGNYGYTFGSGTRLTVV.